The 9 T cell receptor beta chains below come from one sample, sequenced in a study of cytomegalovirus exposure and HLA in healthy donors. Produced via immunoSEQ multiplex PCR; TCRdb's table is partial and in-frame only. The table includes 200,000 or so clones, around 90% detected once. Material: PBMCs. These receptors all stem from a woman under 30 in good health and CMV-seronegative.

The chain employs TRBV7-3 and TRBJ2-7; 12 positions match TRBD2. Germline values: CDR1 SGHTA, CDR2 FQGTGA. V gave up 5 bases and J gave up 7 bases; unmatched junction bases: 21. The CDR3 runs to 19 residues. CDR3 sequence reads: CASSPSSSGRALLYSEQYF. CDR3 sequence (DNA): TGTGCCAGCAGCCCCAGTTCTAGCGGGAGGGCCCTTCTCTATTCTGAGCAGTACTTC.

The CDR3 coding sequence is TGTGCCAGCAGCTTAGGAGGTAGTGGCACCATTCAGTACTTC. It yields the protein CASSLGGSGTIQYF. The gene calls are TRBV7-8 and TRBJ2-4; D remains ambiguous. The CDR3 spans 14 residues. Germline CDR1 and CDR2: SGHVS and FQNEAQ. Trimming shortened V by 1 base and J by 9 bases, and 13 bases separated the two germline ends.

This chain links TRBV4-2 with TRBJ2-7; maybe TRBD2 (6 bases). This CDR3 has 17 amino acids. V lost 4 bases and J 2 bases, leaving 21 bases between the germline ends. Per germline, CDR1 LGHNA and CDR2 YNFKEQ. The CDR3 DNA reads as TGTGCCAGCAGCCTCGATCGGAGGGTCGGGGACGCCTACGAGCAGTACTTC. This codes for CASSLDRRVGDAYEQYF.

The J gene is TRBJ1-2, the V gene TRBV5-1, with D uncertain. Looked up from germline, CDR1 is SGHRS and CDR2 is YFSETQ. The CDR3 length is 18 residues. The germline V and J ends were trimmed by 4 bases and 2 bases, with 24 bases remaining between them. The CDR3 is CASSPEGGFKTLNYGYTF. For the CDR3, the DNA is TGCGCCAGCAGCCCCGAGGGAGGTTTTAAGACCTTGAACTATGGCTACACCTTC.

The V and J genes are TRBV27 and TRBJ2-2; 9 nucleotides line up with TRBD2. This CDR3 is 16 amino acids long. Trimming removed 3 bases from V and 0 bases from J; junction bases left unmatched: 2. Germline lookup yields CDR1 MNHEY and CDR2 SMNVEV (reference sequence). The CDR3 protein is CASSLLAGTNTGELFF. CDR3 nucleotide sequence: TGTGCCAGCAGTTTGCTAGCGGGGACGAACACCGGGGAGCTGTTTTTT.

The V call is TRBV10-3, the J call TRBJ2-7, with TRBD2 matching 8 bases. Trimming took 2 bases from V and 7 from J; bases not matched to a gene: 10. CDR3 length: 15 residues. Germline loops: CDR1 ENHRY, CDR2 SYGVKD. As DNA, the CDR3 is TGTGCCATCAGTGAGCCGGGGCTCGGGGGGGATGAGCAGTACTTC. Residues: CAISEPGLGGDEQYF.

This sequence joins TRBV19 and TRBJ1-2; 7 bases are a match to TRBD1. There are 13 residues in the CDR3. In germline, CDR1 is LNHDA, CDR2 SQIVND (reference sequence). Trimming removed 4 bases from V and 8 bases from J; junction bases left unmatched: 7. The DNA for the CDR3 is TGTGCCAGTAGTACAGACAGGGTGTTGGGCTACACCTTC. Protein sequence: CASSTDRVLGYTF.

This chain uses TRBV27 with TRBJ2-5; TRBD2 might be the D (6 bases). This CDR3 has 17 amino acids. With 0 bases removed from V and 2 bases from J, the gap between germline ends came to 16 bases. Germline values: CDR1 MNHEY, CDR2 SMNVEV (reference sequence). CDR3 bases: TGTGCCAGCAGTTTATCACTAGCAGCGGTACAGCAAGAGACCCAGTACTTC. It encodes CASSLSLAAVQQETQYF.

CDR3 sequence reads: CASSPGPGNGYTF. The CDR3 bases are TGTGCCAGCTCCCCAGGCCCAGGGAATGGCTACACCTTC. The J gene is TRBJ1-2, the V gene TRBV18; D might be TRBD1 (5 bases). Germline CDR1 reads KGHSH; CDR2 reads LQKENI. Trimming pared 6 bases from V and 6 bases from J, leaving 14 bases between. CDR3 length equals 13 residues. Looking up the rest from reference TRBV18 and TRBJ1-2 gives the full variable domain: NAGVMQNPRHLVRRRGQEARLRCSPMKGHSHVYWYRQLPEEGLKFMVYLQKENIIDESGMPKERFSAEFPKEGPSILRIQQVVRGDSAAYFCASSPGPGNGYTFGSGTRLTVV.